The clone carrying this T cell receptor beta chain has just a few counts. Its specificity is unknown. Preparation of the TCRbeta library was carried out with unique molecular identifiers. TCRdb re-analysed the PCR reads in MiXCR, keeping a single row per CDR3 protein. The table records a few hundred thousand distinct CDR3 sequences, over 25% of them present only once. This specimen belongs to a study of T-cell reconstitution after alpha-beta-depleted transplantation in children. Study-level findings and limits: Some patients owed their high day-60 TCRbeta diversity to surviving recipient T cells and thymic progenitors. As was reported, about two months after transplant, alpha-beta T cells came from several hundred expanded graft clones. Most T-cell counts and diversity one year after the transplant came from T cells that were newly produced.

Looked up from germline, CDR1 is SGHTA and CDR2 is FQGNSA. CDR3 size: 15 residues. J gave up 7 bases and V 5 bases, and 13 bases lay outside the gene matches. The chain has TRBV7-2 and TRBJ1-2; 7 bases are a match to TRBD1. Sequences were derived from PBMCs, sampled before TCRalphabeta/CD19-depleted stem cell transplant. This clonotype was obtained from a boy under two years old with Wiskott-Aldrich syndrome, due to receive a stem cell transplant. CDR3 sequence reads: CASSPETGRLSGYTF. CDR3 DNA: TGTGCCAGCAGCCCAGAGACAGGGAGACTTTCTGGCTACACCTTC.